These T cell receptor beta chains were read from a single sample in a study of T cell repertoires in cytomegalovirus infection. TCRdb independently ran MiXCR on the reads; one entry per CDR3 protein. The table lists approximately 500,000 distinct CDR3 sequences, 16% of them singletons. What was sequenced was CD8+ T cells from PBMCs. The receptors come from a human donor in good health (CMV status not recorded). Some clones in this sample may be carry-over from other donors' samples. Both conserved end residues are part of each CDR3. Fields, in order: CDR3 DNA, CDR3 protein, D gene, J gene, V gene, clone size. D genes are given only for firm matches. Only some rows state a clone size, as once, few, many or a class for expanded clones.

TGCGCCAGCAGCCAAGAGCCACAGGGTAGAGATGGCTACACCTTC,CASSQEPQGRDGYTF,NA,TRBJ1-2,TRBV4-1,NA
TGTGCCAGCAGTCTTCAAAAACTGAATGAGCAGTTCTTC,CASSLQKLNEQFF,NA,TRBJ2-1,TRBV28,many
TGCAGTGCTAGAGTCCGGGACAGGGAGCTCTATGAGCAGTTCTTC,CSARVRDRELYEQFF,TRBD1,TRBJ2-1,TRBV20-1,many
TGTGCCAGCAGCTTAGGGGACAGGGGAACTGAAGCTTTCTTT,CASSLGDRGTEAFF,TRBD1,TRBJ1-1,TRBV7-3,few
TGTGCCAGTAGTGGGAGGGGGGCCTATAGCAATCAGCCCCAGCATTTT,CASSGRGAYSNQPQHF,NA,TRBJ1-5,TRBV19,few
TGTGCCATCAGAGGGACGGCTCTCGAGACCTTC,CAIRGTALETF,NA,TRBJ1-2,TRBV2,NA
TGTGCCAGCAGTGAAATAGCTCAGGGGGCGGCGGACACTGAAGCTTTCTTT,CASSEIAQGAADTEAFF,TRBD1,TRBJ1-1,TRBV2,NA
TGTGCCAGCAGCTTGCGACTAGCGGGAGTCGAAGATACGCAGTATTTT,CASSLRLAGVEDTQYF,TRBD2,TRBJ2-3,TRBV11-2,many
TGTGCCACCAGTGATTTCGGACAGGGGGCTAAAGATACGCAGTATTTT,CATSDFGQGAKDTQYF,TRBD1,TRBJ2-3,TRBV24-1,few
TGTGCCAGCAGCCCCCCTCCGGGCAGGACTAGTGAAAAACTGTTTTTT,CASSPPPGRTSEKLFF,NA,TRBJ1-4,TRBV7-9,many
TGTGCCAGCACTTTTATGGCAGCAGTAGCGGGATTCTCCTACGAGCAGTACTTC,CASTFMAAVAGFSYEQYF,TRBD2,TRBJ2-7,TRBV28,few
TGTGCCAGCAGCCCAGGGACAGGGGAAGGCTACACCTTC,CASSPGTGEGYTF,TRBD1,TRBJ1-2,TRBV7-3,few
TGTGCCAGCAGCTTAGGGGGGGACGGAAACATTCAGTACTTC,CASSLGGDGNIQYF,NA,TRBJ2-4,TRBV5-5,many
TGTGCCAGCAGCCCGCTAGGCGGCGGGGTGCTGTTTTTT,CASSPLGGGVLFF,NA,TRBJ2-2,TRBV12-3/TRBV12-4,NA
TGTGCCATCAACACGAACATAGGGGACGGGAGGTCCTACGAGCAGTACTTC,CAINTNIGDGRSYEQYF,TRBD2,TRBJ2-7,TRBV10-3,many
TGTGCCATCAGTGGAGGTTCTGAGCAGTACTTC,CAISGGSEQYF,NA,TRBJ2-7,TRBV10-3,NA
TGTGCCAGCTCACCCCGGGAAGGACGGGGTGAAAAACTGTTTTTT,CASSPREGRGEKLFF,NA,TRBJ1-4,TRBV18,once
TGTGCCTCTTGGACAGGGGTAAGAAATCAGCCCCAGCATTTT,CASWTGVRNQPQHF,TRBD1,TRBJ1-5,TRBV19,few
TGTGCCAGCAGCTTAAGTAGGGGTGGAAACACCATATATTTT,CASSLSRGGNTIYF,NA,TRBJ1-3,TRBV7-8,NA
TGTGCCAGCAGTACCTGGGGGGAGGGTGAGAACGAGCAGTACTTC,CASSTWGEGENEQYF,TRBD2,TRBJ2-7,TRBV28,many
TGTGCCAGCAGTTTATACCAAGGGCCCTCACAGTCGGTAGGATCCTACGAGCAGTACTTC,CASSLYQGPSQSVGSYEQYF,NA,TRBJ2-7,TRBV27,NA
TGTGCCACCTGCCCTTCGCGGTCTGGAAATGAGCAGTTCTTC,CATCPSRSGNEQFF,NA,TRBJ2-1,TRBV27,NA